Listed below are T cell receptor beta chains from one sample, sequenced in a study of T cells in Graves' hyperthyroidism and ophthalmopathy. TCRdb used MiXCR to reprocess the multiplex PCR reads, holding one entry per CDR3 protein. Of fewer than 900,000 distinct CDR3 sequences listed, about 16% are singletons. Input material: blood. Receptor source: a man aged 18 to 30 with Graves' hyperthyroidism. Each CDR3 is given with its conserved first and last residue. A D gene is named only where the DNA matches it firmly. Expanded clones are given a class, and other clones once, few, many or no size at all.

V gene: TRBV2
J gene: TRBJ2-7
D gene: -
clone size: few
CDR3 DNA: TGTGCCAGCAGTAGAACTGCGCACTCCTACGAGCAGTACTTC
CDR3 protein: CASSRTAHSYEQYF

V gene: TRBV6-5
J gene: TRBJ2-3
D gene: TRBD2
clone size: few
CDR3 DNA: TGTGCCAGCAGTTACATCCTAGCGGGCACAGATACGCAGTATTTT
CDR3 protein: CASSYILAGTDTQYF

V gene: TRBV12-3/TRBV12-4
J gene: TRBJ1-5
D gene: -
clone size: many
CDR3 DNA: TGTGCCAGCAGTTTATCAGGAGATCAGCCCCAGCATTTT
CDR3 protein: CASSLSGDQPQHF

V gene: TRBV6-2/TRBV6-3
J gene: TRBJ2-3
D gene: TRBD2
clone size: many
CDR3 DNA: TGTGCCAGCAGTCCAAGACTAGCGGGAGTGCCAGATACGCAGTATTTT
CDR3 protein: CASSPRLAGVPDTQYF

V gene: TRBV7-9
J gene: TRBJ2-1
D gene: -
clone size: many
CDR3 DNA: TGTGCCAGCAGCTTCCAAAGGGATGAGCAGTTCTTC
CDR3 protein: CASSFQRDEQFF

V gene: TRBV30
J gene: TRBJ1-4
D gene: -
clone size: many
CDR3 DNA: TGTGCCTGGAGGGGAAAGGGTAGGGAAAAACTGTTTTTT
CDR3 protein: CAWRGKGREKLFF

V gene: TRBV4-1
J gene: TRBJ1-1
D gene: -
clone size: -
CDR3 DNA: TGCGCCAGCAGCCAAGAGGGACATCTGAACACTGAAGCTTTCTTT
CDR3 protein: CASSQEGHLNTEAFF

V gene: TRBV7-2
J gene: TRBJ2-7
D gene: TRBD1
clone size: few
CDR3 DNA: TGTGCCAGCAGCACAGCCCCAGGGGGTGAGCAGTACTTC
CDR3 protein: CASSTAPGGEQYF

V gene: TRBV20-1
J gene: TRBJ1-4
D gene: TRBD1
clone size: many
CDR3 DNA: TGCAGTGCAGGGGACAGGGGCAATGAAAAACTGTTTTTT
CDR3 protein: CSAGDRGNEKLFF

V gene: TRBV30
J gene: TRBJ2-7
D gene: TRBD2
clone size: -
CDR3 DNA: TGTGCCTGGAGTGTAGCGGGAGGGCTCCTCTCCTACGAGCAGTACTTC
CDR3 protein: CAWSVAGGLLSYEQYF

V gene: TRBV30
J gene: TRBJ2-1
D gene: TRBD2
clone size: many
CDR3 DNA: TGTGCCTGGAGTTCTAGCGGCCCGTACAATGAGCAGTTCTTC
CDR3 protein: CAWSSSGPYNEQFF

V gene: TRBV19
J gene: TRBJ2-2
D gene: -
clone size: -
CDR3 DNA: TGTGCCAGTAGTGGGGCTAGCGCCTCGAACACCGGGGAGCTGTTTTTT
CDR3 protein: CASSGASASNTGELFF

V gene: TRBV24-1
J gene: TRBJ2-7
D gene: -
clone size: many
CDR3 DNA: TGTGCCACCAGTGACTCAGGGAGTCAGGAGCAGTACTTC
CDR3 protein: CATSDSGSQEQYF

V gene: TRBV27
J gene: TRBJ2-1
D gene: -
clone size: -
CDR3 DNA: TGTGCCAGCAGTTCCCCCCCCGTCTCCTACAATGAGCAGTTCTTC
CDR3 protein: CASSSPPVSYNEQFF

V gene: TRBV20-1
J gene: TRBJ2-7
D gene: TRBD1
clone size: many
CDR3 DNA: TGCAGTGCTCCAGGACAGGGCTTACCCTACGAGCAGTACTTC
CDR3 protein: CSAPGQGLPYEQYF

V gene: TRBV29-1
J gene: TRBJ2-3
D gene: TRBD2
clone size: -
CDR3 DNA: TGCAGCCACGTAGCGGGATCCACAGATACGCAGTATTTT
CDR3 protein: CSHVAGSTDTQYF

V gene: TRBV2
J gene: TRBJ2-4
D gene: TRBD1
clone size: many
CDR3 DNA: TGTGCCAGCAGATCCCCCGGGACAGGTCTAGCCAAAAACATTCAGTACTTC
CDR3 protein: CASRSPGTGLAKNIQYF

V gene: TRBV2
J gene: TRBJ1-6
D gene: TRBD1
clone size: -
CDR3 DNA: TGTGCCGGACAGGGGCATGATGATAATTCACCCCTCCACTTT
CDR3 protein: CAGQGHDDNSPLHF

V gene: TRBV6-2/TRBV6-3
J gene: TRBJ2-3
D gene: TRBD2
clone size: -
CDR3 DNA: TGTGCCAGCAGTTACGTAGGACTAGCGGGTGGCACAGATACGCAGTATTTT
CDR3 protein: CASSYVGLAGGTDTQYF

V gene: TRBV4-1
J gene: TRBJ1-2
D gene: TRBD1
clone size: -
CDR3 DNA: TGCGCCAGCAGCCAAGTCCAATTCGATAAGGGGGCAAACTATGGCTACACCTTC
CDR3 protein: CASSQVQFDKGANYGYTF

V gene: TRBV12-3/TRBV12-4
J gene: TRBJ2-1
D gene: -
clone size: -
CDR3 DNA: TGTGCCAGCAGGTCAGGTTGGGGGGCCAATGAGCAGTTCTTC
CDR3 protein: CASRSGWGANEQFF

V gene: TRBV9
J gene: TRBJ2-7
D gene: -
clone size: many
CDR3 DNA: TGTGCCAGCAGCCCCGGCTGGCTAGCAGGAGACGAGCAGTACTTC
CDR3 protein: CASSPGWLAGDEQYF

V gene: TRBV5-1
J gene: TRBJ2-3
D gene: -
clone size: many
CDR3 DNA: TGCGCCAGCAGCTCCTTCTTTAGCACAGATACGCAGTATTTT
CDR3 protein: CASSSFFSTDTQYF

V gene: TRBV11-3
J gene: TRBJ2-7
D gene: TRBD2
clone size: -
CDR3 DNA: TGTGCCAGCAGCCTTCGGACTAGCGGTACCTACGAGCAGTACTTC
CDR3 protein: CASSLRTSGTYEQYF

V gene: TRBV29-1
J gene: TRBJ1-2
D gene: -
clone size: few
CDR3 DNA: TGCAGCGCTGACCCGGGGCAGGGTGACTATGGCTACACCTTC
CDR3 protein: CSADPGQGDYGYTF

V gene: TRBV6-2/TRBV6-3
J gene: TRBJ2-7
D gene: -
clone size: few
CDR3 DNA: TGTGCCAGCAGTTACTCGTGGGTGGACGACGAGCAGTACTTC
CDR3 protein: CASSYSWVDDEQYF

V gene: TRBV4-1
J gene: TRBJ2-7
D gene: TRBD1
clone size: -
CDR3 DNA: TGCGCCAGCAGCCAAGTCACAGGGGGGAGAGGCTACGAGCAGTACTTC
CDR3 protein: CASSQVTGGRGYEQYF

V gene: TRBV12-3/TRBV12-4
J gene: TRBJ2-5
D gene: -
clone size: many
CDR3 DNA: TGTGCCAGCAGTATGACTCGGGTAGGGGAGACCCAGTACTTC
CDR3 protein: CASSMTRVGETQYF

V gene: TRBV5-1
J gene: TRBJ2-7
D gene: -
clone size: many
CDR3 DNA: TGCGCCAGCAGCTTGGCGGGGAGTGGTCGAGGGCAACGGGAGCAGTACTTC
CDR3 protein: CASSLAGSGRGQREQYF

V gene: TRBV4-2
J gene: TRBJ2-5
D gene: TRBD1
clone size: -
CDR3 DNA: TGTGCCAGCAGCCAGGCCGGGACAGAAGAGACCCAGTACTTC
CDR3 protein: CASSQAGTEETQYF

V gene: TRBV28
J gene: TRBJ1-5
D gene: TRBD1
clone size: few
CDR3 DNA: TGTGCCAGCAGGTGGGGGGACAGGGGGCGCCGGGGTCAGCCCCAGCATTTT
CDR3 protein: CASRWGDRGRRGQPQHF

V gene: TRBV28
J gene: TRBJ2-5
D gene: TRBD1
clone size: many
CDR3 DNA: TGTGCCAGCAGAGTTCAAGACAGGGTGGCCCAAGAGACCCAGTACTTC
CDR3 protein: CASRVQDRVAQETQYF

V gene: TRBV11-3
J gene: TRBJ2-7
D gene: -
clone size: many
CDR3 DNA: TGTGCCAGCAGCTTGGGCATAACCTACGAGCAGTACTTC
CDR3 protein: CASSLGITYEQYF

V gene: TRBV7-8
J gene: TRBJ2-7
D gene: TRBD1
clone size: many
CDR3 DNA: TGTGCCAGCAGCTTACCGGTTACAGGGGGCGCGGAGGAGCAGTACTTC
CDR3 protein: CASSLPVTGGAEEQYF

V gene: TRBV29-1
J gene: TRBJ2-2
D gene: TRBD1
clone size: -
CDR3 DNA: TGCAGCGTTTTGGACAGGGGGCACACCGGGGAGCTGTTTTTT
CDR3 protein: CSVLDRGHTGELFF

V gene: TRBV10-3
J gene: TRBJ1-2
D gene: -
clone size: -
CDR3 DNA: TGTGCCATCAGTGAAACACAGGGTCGTCGCTTGACATATGGCTACACCTTC
CDR3 protein: CAISETQGRRLTYGYTF

V gene: TRBV28
J gene: TRBJ2-4
D gene: TRBD1
clone size: many
CDR3 DNA: TGTGCCAGCAGTATAGGGGACAGCTCCAAAAACATTCAGTACTTC
CDR3 protein: CASSIGDSSKNIQYF

V gene: TRBV28
J gene: TRBJ1-3
D gene: -
clone size: many
CDR3 DNA: TGTGCCAGCAGGGAGAACTCTGGAAACACCATATATTTT
CDR3 protein: CASRENSGNTIYF

V gene: TRBV7-9
J gene: TRBJ2-1
D gene: -
clone size: many
CDR3 DNA: TGTGCCAGCAGCTTCCAGGGGCCCTACAATGAGCAGTTCTTC
CDR3 protein: CASSFQGPYNEQFF

V gene: TRBV6-1
J gene: TRBJ2-1
D gene: -
clone size: many
CDR3 DNA: TGTGCCAGCAGTGAGGTAGAAGTCCATGAGCAGTTCTTC
CDR3 protein: CASSEVEVHEQFF

V gene: TRBV4-2
J gene: TRBJ2-1
D gene: TRBD2
clone size: -
CDR3 DNA: TGTGCCAGCAGCCAAGGTGAGCGGGAGGCCGGGGAGCAGTTCTTC
CDR3 protein: CASSQGEREAGEQFF

V gene: TRBV7-9
J gene: TRBJ1-2
D gene: -
clone size: many
CDR3 DNA: TGTGCCAGCAGCTTAGCGTTTGATGGTGGCTACACCTTC
CDR3 protein: CASSLAFDGGYTF

V gene: TRBV5-1
J gene: TRBJ1-2
D gene: TRBD1
clone size: -
CDR3 DNA: TGCGCCAGCAGCTCCTACTCACAGGGGGCTCGGGGCTACACCTTC
CDR3 protein: CASSSYSQGARGYTF

V gene: TRBV20-1
J gene: TRBJ2-7
D gene: TRBD2
clone size: -
CDR3 DNA: TGCAGTGCTTTGACTAGCGGGAGTGGCTACGAGCAGTACTTC
CDR3 protein: CSALTSGSGYEQYF

V gene: TRBV6-1
J gene: TRBJ1-5
D gene: -
clone size: many
CDR3 DNA: TGTGCCAGCAGTTGGACGGACCTCAGCCAGCCCCAGCATTTT
CDR3 protein: CASSWTDLSQPQHF

V gene: TRBV4-2
J gene: TRBJ2-1
D gene: TRBD1
clone size: -
CDR3 DNA: TGTGCCAGCAGCCTTGGGACAGGGGGAAACAATGAGCAGTTCTTC
CDR3 protein: CASSLGTGGNNEQFF

V gene: TRBV11-2
J gene: TRBJ2-5
D gene: TRBD1
clone size: many
CDR3 DNA: TGTGCCAGCAGCATACGGACAGGGCTAGAGACCCAGTACTTC
CDR3 protein: CASSIRTGLETQYF

V gene: TRBV19
J gene: TRBJ1-1
D gene: TRBD1
clone size: many
CDR3 DNA: TGTGCCAGTAGTTCCCCGACAGGGATGAACACTGAAGCTTTCTTT
CDR3 protein: CASSSPTGMNTEAFF